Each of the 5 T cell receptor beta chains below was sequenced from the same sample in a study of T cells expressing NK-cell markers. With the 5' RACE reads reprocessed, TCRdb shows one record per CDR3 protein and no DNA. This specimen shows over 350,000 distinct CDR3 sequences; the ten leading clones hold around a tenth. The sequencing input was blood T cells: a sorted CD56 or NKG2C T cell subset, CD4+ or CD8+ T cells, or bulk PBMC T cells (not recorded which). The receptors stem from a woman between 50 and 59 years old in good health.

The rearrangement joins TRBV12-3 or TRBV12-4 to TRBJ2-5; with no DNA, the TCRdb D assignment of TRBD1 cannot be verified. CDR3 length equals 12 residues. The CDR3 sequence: CASSPTEETQYF.

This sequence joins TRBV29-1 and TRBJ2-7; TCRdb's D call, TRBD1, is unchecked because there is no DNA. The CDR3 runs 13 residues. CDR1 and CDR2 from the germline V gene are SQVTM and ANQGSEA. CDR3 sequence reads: CSVTGTVYNEQYF.

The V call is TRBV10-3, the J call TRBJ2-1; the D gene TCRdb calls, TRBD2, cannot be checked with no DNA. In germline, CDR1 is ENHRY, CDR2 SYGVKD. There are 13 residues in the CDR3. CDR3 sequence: CALGTSAYNEQFF.

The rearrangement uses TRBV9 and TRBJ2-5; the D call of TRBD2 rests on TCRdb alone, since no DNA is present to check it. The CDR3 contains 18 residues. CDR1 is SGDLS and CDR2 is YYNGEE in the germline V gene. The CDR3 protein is CASSVGLAGAKLGETQYF.

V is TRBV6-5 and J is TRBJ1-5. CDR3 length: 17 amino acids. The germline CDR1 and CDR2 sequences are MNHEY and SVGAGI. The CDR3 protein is CASSYPWEPGGNQPQHF.